This TCR beta chain stems from a study of technical replicates of blood from several donors. This table comes from immunoSEQ multiplex PCR, and its TCRdb copy is limited to in-frame clones, with some not included. This sample has under 100,000 clones, with about 86% found just once. CDR1 is MNHNY, CDR2 SVGAGI, per germline (reference sequence). V was cut by 8 bases and J by 0 bases, with 16 bases left in between. The CDR3 has 15 amino acids. The sequenced sample was PBMCs. The rearrangement links TRBV6-6 to TRBJ1-1; no clear D gene. The TCR comes from a human donor in good health. Some clones in this sample may be carry-over from other donors' samples. CDR3 region: CASYRSREMNTEAFF. Written as DNA, the CDR3 is TGTGCCAGCTACCGCTCTCGGGAAATGAACACTGAAGCTTTCTTT.